This TCR beta chain was sequenced during a study of blood T cell repertoires in COVID-19. Sequencing used immunoSEQ multiplex PCR; TCRdb keeps in-frame clones, though not all of them. The sample comprises 75,000 to 100,000 clones, nearly 90% of which are singletons, and around 7.9% rests with the top ten. Material: peripheral blood. This receptor was identified in a man between 65 and 85 years old with acute or convalescent COVID-19.

The CDR3 loop reads CASSRTSGGYNEQFF. The CDR3 nucleotides read TGTGCCAGCAGTAGGACTAGCGGGGGGTACAATGAGCAGTTCTTC. The chain has TRBV27 and TRBJ2-1; 14 nucleotides line up with TRBD2. This CDR3 spans 15 amino acids. With V trimmed by 5 bases and J by 4 bases, 1 base remained unmatched. CDR1 and CDR2 (germline): MNHEY, SMNVEV (reference sequence).